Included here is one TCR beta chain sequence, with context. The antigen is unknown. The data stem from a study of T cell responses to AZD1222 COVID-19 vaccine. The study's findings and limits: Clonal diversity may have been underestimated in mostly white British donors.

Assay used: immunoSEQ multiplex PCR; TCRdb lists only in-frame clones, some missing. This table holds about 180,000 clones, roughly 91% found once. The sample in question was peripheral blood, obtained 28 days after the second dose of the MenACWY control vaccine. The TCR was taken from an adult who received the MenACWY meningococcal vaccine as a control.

In DNA, the CDR3 is TGTGCCAGCAGCTTACTGGGTCCCTCACCCTATGGCTACACCTTC. This gives the protein CASSLLGPSPYGYTF. The chain links TRBV7-9 to TRBJ1-2; no clear D gene. CDR1 is SEHNR and CDR2 is FQNEAQ in the germline V gene (reference sequence). The CDR3 extends over 15 amino acids. V lost 2 bases, J lost 4 bases, and 14 bases lay in between.